The 28 T cell receptor beta chains reported below all come from one sample, sequenced in a study of T cells in Graves' hyperthyroidism and ophthalmopathy. Amplified TCR beta CDR3 regions came from RNA transcripts. HTBI primers were employed in a first-round RT-PCR of the TCR CDR3. TCRdb reprocessed the multiplex PCR reads with MiXCR, giving one entry per CDR3 protein. The sample yields about 58,000 distinct CDR3 sequences, about 49% seen once. Input material: blood. The receptors stem from a woman aged 30 to 39 with Graves' ophthalmopathy.

The chain recombines TRBV5-5 with TRBJ1-1, with a weak D call TRBD1 (6 bases). The V gene lost 5 bases and the J gene lost 3 bases, with 20 bases spanning the gap. Germline V CDR1 and CDR2: SGHKS, YYEKEE (reference sequence). This CDR3 has 16 residues. CDR3 region: CASRLTSQGGDTEAFF. The CDR3, as DNA: TGTGCCAGCAGGCTGACTTCTCAAGGGGGGGACACTGAAGCTTTCTTT.

J is TRBJ2-7 and V is TRBV7-9; 8 bases are shared with TRBD2. The CDR3 is 14 residues long. CDR1 and CDR2 (germline): SEHNR, FQNEAQ (reference sequence). V was pared by 5 bases and J by 6 bases, with 9 bases of the junction left unmatched. CDR3 bases: TGTGCCAGCAGCCGCGGCGGACTAGCACCCGAGCAGTACTTC. Translated, it gives CASSRGGLAPEQYF.

This clonotype was observed a handful of times. This may be a read error: a much more frequent sequence differs by one nucleotide. The chain is built from TRBV4-1 and TRBJ2-5; 9 bases line up with TRBD2. The CDR3 runs to 16 residues. The junction had 15 bases not matched to a gene; V was cut back by 4 bases and J by 9 bases. CDR1 MGHRA and CDR2 YSYEKL come from the germline V gene. The CDR3 here is CASSPIGLAGREAQYF. CDR3 in DNA: TGCGCCAGCAGCCCCATCGGGCTAGCGGGACGGGAGGCCCAGTACTTC.

Ten or more counts support this clonotype. The chain couples TRBV4-1 to TRBJ2-7; D is uncertain. The CDR3 is 14 residues long. V lost 0 bases, J lost 4 bases, and 10 bases lay in between. The germline CDR1 and CDR2 sequences are MGHRA and YSYEKL. CDR3 coding DNA: TGCGCCAGCAGCCAAGAATTTTTGGTTTACGAGCAGTACTTC. This gives the protein CASSQEFLVYEQYF.

As to this clonotype: Here the CDR3 omits its conserved ending phenylalanine or tryptophan, so a read error is the likely source. V and J are TRBV5-1 and TRBJ2-3; TRBD2 aligns across 11 bases. The CDR3 spans 16 residues. Germline loops: CDR1 SGHRS, CDR2 YFSETQ. CDR3 coding DNA: TGCGCCAACAGCTTGGGACTAGCGGCTAGCACAGATACGCAGTATTCT. The encoded protein is CANSLGLAASTDTQYS.

CDR3 in amino acids: CASPGTSLSRLSNEQFF. The CDR3, as DNA: TGTGCCAGCCCCGGGACTAGCTTATCGCGTCTATCCAATGAGCAGTTCTTC. The J gene is TRBJ2-1, the V gene TRBV14; 9 bases fit TRBD2. Germline V gene data show CDR1 as SGHDN and CDR2 as FVKESK. The CDR3 covers 17 residues. V was pared by 8 bases and J by 6 bases, with 17 bases of the junction left unmatched.

This clonotype has a count of ten or more. This chain uses TRBV9 with TRBJ2-1, with 10 bases matching TRBD2. J lost 8 bases, V lost 0 bases, and 14 bases had no gene match. Germline CDR1 SGDLS, CDR2 YYNGEE. This CDR3 spans 18 amino acids. The CDR3 DNA follows: TGTGCCAGCAGCGTAGGGTCTAGCGGGAGTGGACGTGGCGATGAGCAGTTCTTC. It encodes CASSVGSSGSGRGDEQFF.

This clonotype was seen at least ten times. V gene TRBV12-3 or TRBV12-4 combines with J gene TRBJ1-2; TRBD1 matches 8 bases. The CDR3 loop spans 13 amino acids. Unmatched junction bases numbered 6, after V lost 9 bases and J lost 3 bases. The CDR3: CASRTGHDYGYTF. CDR3 in DNA: TGTGCCAGTAGGACAGGGCATGACTATGGCTACACCTTC.

This clonotype appeared many times. This chain links TRBV6-5 with TRBJ2-1, with D perhaps TRBD2 (6 bases). V was trimmed by 2 bases and J by 10 bases, leaving 12 bases between them. The CDR3 sequence is 13 residues long. In germline, CDR1 is MNHEY, CDR2 SVGAGI. The chain's CDR3 is CASSYAGRGEQFF. The CDR3 DNA sequence: TGTGCCAGCAGTTACGCCGGTCGGGGGGAGCAGTTCTTC.

As to this clonotype: Given the absence of the conserved phenylalanine or tryptophan at the CDR3 end, a read error is likely. The V gene is TRBV11-3, the J gene TRBJ2-1; D is uncertain. Germline loops: CDR1 SGHNT, CDR2 YENEEA. The CDR3 totals 15 residues. CDR3 DNA: TGTGCCGGCAGCTTAGATACCTTAAATGGGAATGAGCAGTTCGTC. This gives the protein CAGSLDTLNGNEQFV.

Notes on this clonotype: This is likely a read error, given that the CDR3 carries no conserved phenylalanine or tryptophan at its end. The rearrangement joins TRBV5-1 to TRBJ2-1; 9 bases fit TRBD1. Per germline, CDR1 SGHRS and CDR2 YFSETQ. The CDR3 spans 17 residues. The CDR3 reads CASSLGGGQGAHNEQFL. In nucleotides, the CDR3 is TGTGCCAGCTCACTAGGCGGGGGACAGGGTGCCCACAATGAGCAGTTCCTC.

Many counts were recorded for this clonotype. V gene TRBV5-6 combines with J gene TRBJ2-5; perhaps TRBD1 as D (5 bases). V was trimmed by 1 base and J by 5 bases, leaving 9 bases between them. This CDR3 has 13 residues. Germline V gene lookup returns CDR1 SGHDT and CDR2 YYEEEE. The CDR3 DNA follows: TGTGCCAGCAGCTTGATAAGGGGTGAGACCCAGTACTTC. Translating gives CASSLIRGETQYF.

This clonotype turned up a few times. The chain joins TRBV27 to TRBJ2-1, with 10 bases fitting TRBD1. Unmatched junction bases numbered 18, after V lost 7 bases and J lost 12 bases. Per germline, CDR1 MNHEY and CDR2 SMNVEV (reference sequence). The CDR3 loop spans 16 amino acids. The CDR3 sequence is CASTAPGQGRLRGQFF. The CDR3 nucleotides read TGTGCCAGCACCGCCCCGGGACAGGGGCGTTTAAGAGGGCAGTTCTTC.

This clonotype appeared many times. This chain connects TRBV6-4 to TRBJ1-1; D not certain. CDR3 length: 16 residues. Germline V gene sequence: CDR1 MRHNA, CDR2 SNTAGT. V was clipped by 2 bases and J by 5 bases, with 18 bases between them. DNA for the CDR3: TGTGCCAGCAGTGACACCCCGGAGGGCGGAGGAACTGAAGCTTTCTTT. Translated, it gives CASSDTPEGGGTEAFF.

V usage is TRBV3-1 and J usage is TRBJ1-4; D might be TRBD1 (5 bases). The CDR3 totals 16 residues. Trimming stripped 3 bases from V and 3 bases from J, with 14 bases between. The germline gives CDR1 LGHDT, CDR2 YNNKEL (reference sequence). The CDR3 sequence is CASSHGTSPSNEKLFF. The CDR3 DNA follows: TGTGCCAGCAGCCACGGGACGAGTCCCTCTAATGAAAAACTGTTTTTT.

This chain uses TRBV12-3 or TRBV12-4 with TRBJ1-1, with 8 bases lining up with TRBD1. The V and J ends lost 5 bases and 8 bases, in that order; junction bases with no gene match: 10. CDR3 length: 14 amino acids. The CDR3 sequence: CASSPGTGGTEAFF. CDR3 bases: TGTGCCAGCAGTCCAGGGACAGGAGGGACCGAAGCTTTCTTT.

About this clonotype itself: The CDR3 carries no conserved terminal phenylalanine or tryptophan, so it likely arises from a read error. It is unclear where the CDR3 begins or ends on the DNA, so no DNA is shown, and the CDR3 is as TCRdb lists it. CDR3 sequence: CTSSLIVS. This rearrangement joins TRBV7-3 to TRBJ1-6. Germline-derived CDR1 and CDR2 are SGHTA and FQGTGA. 8 amino acids form the CDR3, both terminal residues included.

This clonotype has at least ten counts. This chain joins TRBV10-1 and TRBJ2-3, with D possibly matching TRBD2 (6 bases). Germline lookup yields CDR1 WNHNN and CDR2 SYGVQD (reference sequence). Trimming stripped 3 bases from V and 1 base from J, with 20 bases between. This CDR3 region has 18 residues. This chain's CDR3 is CASSELPSGTLGTDTQYF. The CDR3 DNA sequence: TGCGCCAGCAGTGAACTTCCGTCCGGGACTTTGGGCACAGATACGCAGTATTTT.

This clonotype was seen repeatedly, ten times or more. The chain recombines TRBV20-1 with TRBJ2-3, with D possibly being TRBD2 (5 bases). V was cut by 5 bases and J by 2 bases, with 14 bases left in between. This CDR3 region has 14 residues. Germline V gene sequence: CDR1 DFQATT, CDR2 SNEGSKA (reference sequence). The CDR3 DNA sequence: TGCAGTGCTGGACCGAGGGAGACCACAGATACGCAGTATTTT. It yields the protein CSAGPRETTDTQYF.

This sequence joins TRBV20-1 and TRBJ2-3; 8 nucleotides match TRBD2. This CDR3 has 15 residues. In germline, CDR1 is DFQATT, CDR2 SNEGSKA (reference sequence). Unmatched junction bases numbered 9, after V lost 5 bases and J lost 2 bases. The CDR3 DNA reads TGCAGTGCTTCAGTCGGGGGGGGCAACACAGATACGCAGTATTTT. The encoded protein is CSASVGGGNTDTQYF.

This clonotype has only a few counts. The genes are TRBV30 and TRBJ1-5, with D uncertain. The CDR3 sequence is 14 residues long. Germline V lookup: CDR1 GTSNPN, CDR2 SVGIG (reference sequence). Trimming pared 3 bases from V and 0 bases from J, leaving 9 bases between. CDR3 region: CAWRLTSSNQPQHF. CDR3 sequence (DNA): TGTGCCTGGAGACTGACCAGTAGCAATCAGCCCCAGCATTTT.

Comment on this clonotype: A junction end diverges from the germline sequence, so it may reflect a read error. The genes are TRBV28 and TRBJ2-7, with D tentatively TRBD1 or TRBD2 (5 bases each). The CDR3 runs 13 residues. Germline loops: CDR1 MDHEN, CDR2 SYDVKM. CDR3: CASSLRGTGELYF. The DNA of the CDR3 is TGTGCCAGCAGTTTAAGGGGCACCGGGGAGCTGTACTTC.

This clonotype was counted ten times or more. This chain links TRBV11-2 with TRBJ2-7; 12 nucleotides align to TRBD2. Germline V lookup: CDR1 SGHAT, CDR2 FQNNGV. Trimming at V came to 1 base and at J to 7 bases, leaving 11 bases not matched to a gene. The CDR3 extends over 17 amino acids. CDR3 protein: CASSLAQTSGSLREQYF. The CDR3 region has the DNA TGTGCCAGCAGCTTAGCTCAGACTAGCGGGAGCCTTAGGGAGCAGTACTTC.

Note on this clonotype: A read error is possible here, since a much larger clone lies one base away. This chain's CDR3 is CASSPVAGDSYNEQLF. The CDR3 coding sequence is TGTGCCAGCAGCCCAGTAGCGGGAGATTCCTACAATGAGCAGCTCTTC. The chain couples TRBV13 to TRBJ2-1; 9 bases fit TRBD2. Germline CDR1 reads PRHDT; CDR2 reads FYEKMQ (reference sequence). CDR3 length equals 16 residues.

In this sample, this clonotype turned up many times. This chain links TRBV10-3 with TRBJ2-3; the match to TRBD2 covers 11 bases. The CDR3 spans 17 residues. Trimming removed 0 bases from V and 8 bases from J; junction bases left unmatched: 10. Germline CDR1 is ENHRY and CDR2 is SYGVKD. The CDR3 bases are TGTGCCATCAGTGAGTCAAGACTAGCGGGAATAAACGGTACGCAGTATTTT. Protein sequence: CAISESRLAGINGTQYF.

This clonotype has a count of ten or more. V usage is TRBV6-2 or TRBV6-3 and J usage is TRBJ2-7, with 8 bases matching TRBD2. This CDR3 comprises 14 residues. Germline-derived CDR1 and CDR2 are MNHEY and SVGEGT. The junction had 6 bases not matched to a gene; V was cut back by 5 bases and J by 3 bases. The CDR3 is CASSLTSDYYEQYF. The CDR3 region has the DNA TGTGCCAGCAGTCTGACTAGCGATTACTACGAGCAGTACTTC.

This clonotype was recorded many times. The chain employs TRBV6-1 and TRBJ2-1; 14 positions match TRBD2. CDR3 length equals 15 residues. After removal of 5 bases from V and 9 bases from J, the junction contained 6 bases not matched to a gene. In germline, CDR1 is MNHNS, CDR2 SASEGT. The CDR3: CASSQGLAGVSEQFF. The CDR3 DNA is TGTGCCAGCAGTCAGGGACTAGCGGGAGTCAGTGAGCAGTTCTTC.

This clonotype appeared a few times. The V gene is TRBV28, the J gene TRBJ2-2, with D unclear. Germline V CDR1 and CDR2: MDHEN, SYDVKM. Trimming pared 5 bases from V and 2 bases from J, leaving 15 bases between. This CDR3 has 16 amino acids. The CDR3 protein is CASSPYTLDNTGELFF. The CDR3, as DNA: TGTGCCAGCAGTCCTTACACCCTCGATAACACCGGGGAGCTGTTTTTT.